This TCR beta chain was sequenced in a study of cytotoxic CD8 clonotypes in ibrutinib-treated CLL. This clone was picked up a small number of times. Measured with immunoSEQ multiplex PCR; TCRdb has only the in-frame clones, and not every one. The sample shows roughly 45,000 clones, over 60% of them seen only once. The receptor was isolated from a human donor with chronic lymphocytic leukemia. Source: PBMCs, taken after 24 months of ibrutinib treatment.

CDR3 in DNA: TGTGCCAGCAGCCCCTTGCGGGCTAGCGGGGGACAAGGTGATACGCAGTATTTT. Amino acids: CASSPLRASGGQGDTQYF. This chain joins TRBV7-3 and TRBJ2-3; 10 bases map to TRBD2. The junction had 17 bases not matched to a gene; V was cut back by 5 bases and J by 6 bases. The CDR3 runs to 18 residues. CDR1 is SGHTA, CDR2 FQGTGA, per germline. The complete variable domain, with remaining parts taken from reference TRBV7-3 and TRBJ2-3, reads GAGVSQTPSNKVTEKGKYVELRCDPISGHTALYWYRQSLGQGPEFLIYFQGTGAADDSGLPNDRFFAVRPEGSVSTLKIQRTERGDSAVYLCASSPLRASGGQGDTQYFGPGTRLTVL.